The next 19 T cell receptor beta chains were all read from a single sample in a study of beta chain features in type 1 diabetes. The authors reverse transcribed all of the isolated RNA, so sequencing captured expressed TCRB transcripts. The protocol was immunoSEQ multiplex PCR, while the TCRdb copy is restricted to in-frame clones and leaves out a portion. In the table there are under 250,000 clones, 25% to 30% of which are singletons. The sample comprised central memory CD4+ T cells from blood. Source of these receptors: a man aged 25-40 years in good health.

In its sample, this clone was seen many times. The gene calls are TRBV7-2 and TRBJ2-3; the match to TRBD2 covers 8 bases. Germline CDR1 and CDR2: SGHTA and FQGNSA. The junction had 8 bases not matched to a gene; V was cut back by 5 bases and J by 1 base. CDR3 length: 16 residues. The CDR3 DNA reads as TGTGCCAGCAGCCCCACGGGGACTAGGGGCACAGATACGCAGTATTTT. It codes for CASSPTGTRGTDTQYF.

The V gene is TRBV14, the J gene TRBJ2-1, with TRBD2 as a possible D gene (6 bases). Trimming removed 1 base at V and 0 bases at J, with 13 bases between. The CDR3 consists of 17 residues. The V gene's germline CDR1 is SGHDN and CDR2 FVKESK. CDR3 DNA sequence: TGTGCCAGCAGCCAAGGGTTCCGCGGGGTCTCCTACAATGAGCAGTTCTTC. It yields the protein CASSQGFRGVSYNEQFF. The full variable domain, in which reference TRBV14 and TRBJ2-1 provide the parts outside the CDR3, is EAGVTQFPSHSVIEKGQTVTLRCDPISGHDNLYWYRRVMGKEIKFLLHFVKESKQDESGMPNNRFLAERTGGTYSTLKVQPAELEDSGVYFCASSQGFRGVSYNEQFFGPGTRLTVL.

This clone was counted only a few times. The rearrangement uses TRBV7-9 and TRBJ1-5, with no clear D. CDR1 and CDR2 (germline): SEHNR, FQNEAQ (reference sequence). The CDR3 extends over 16 amino acids. V lost 5 bases, J lost 5 bases, and 19 bases lay in between. This chain's CDR3 is CASSPGGRARDQPQHF. In DNA, the CDR3 is TGTGCCAGCAGCCCCGGAGGGAGGGCGCGGGATCAGCCCCAGCATTTT. The full variable domain, rest sourced from reference TRBV7-9 and TRBJ1-5, is DTGVSQNPRHKITKRGQNVTFRCDPISEHNRLYWYRQTLGQGPEFLTYFQNEAQLEKSRLLSDRFSAERPKGSFSTLEIQRTEQGDSAMYLCASSPGGRARDQPQHFGDGTRLSIL.

This clone was seen only a few times. The genes are TRBV7-2 and TRBJ1-5, with D perhaps TRBD1 (6 bases). CDR3 size: 15 residues. V lost 3 bases and J lost 2, with 11 bases in between. From germline, CDR1 is SGHTA and CDR2 FQGNSA. Written as DNA, the CDR3 is TGTGCCAGCAGCTTGGGCAGGGGTGGCAATCAGCCCCAGCATTTT. Protein: CASSLGRGGNQPQHF.

This chain links TRBV7-2 with TRBJ2-7; 7 bases map to TRBD2. Trimming took 1 base from V and 5 from J; bases not matched to a gene: 5. CDR1 is SGHTA and CDR2 is FQGNSA in the germline V gene. The length of the CDR3 is 14 residues. CDR3 amino acids: CASSLEAGKNEQYF. CDR3 coding DNA: TGTGCCAGCAGCTTAGAAGCGGGGAAAAACGAGCAGTACTTC.

The chain employs TRBV7-2 and TRBJ2-5; TRBD1 matches at 7 bases. The V gene end was trimmed by 2 bases and the J gene end by 4 bases; junction bases not matched to a gene: 7. CDR1 and CDR2 (germline): SGHTA, FQGNSA. CDR3 size: 15 residues. CDR3 nucleotide sequence: TGTGCCAGCAGCTTACAGAAGGGGGCATTAGAGACCCAGTACTTC. Its translation is CASSLQKGALETQYF.

The V call is TRBV28, the J call TRBJ2-7, with 8 bases matching TRBD1. V lost 3 bases to trimming and J lost 3 bases; unmatched junction nucleotides: 7. This CDR3 comprises 15 residues. Germline V gene data show CDR1 as MDHEN and CDR2 as SYDVKM. The CDR3 DNA sequence: TGTGCCAGCAGTTTGGGTGGGGACAGGATCTACGAGCAGTACTTC. It is translated as CASSLGGDRIYEQYF. Combining the CDR3 with reference TRBV28 and TRBJ2-7 gives the whole variable domain DVKVTQSSRYLVKRTGEKVFLECVQDMDHENMFWYRQDPGLGLRLIYFSYDVKMKEKGDIPEGYSVSREKKERFSLILESASTNQTSMYLCASSLGGDRIYEQYFGPGTRLTVT.

The chain links TRBV7-8 to TRBJ2-1, with 8 nucleotides matching TRBD1. Looked up from germline, CDR1 is SGHVS and CDR2 is FQNEAQ. CDR3 length: 16 amino acids. V gave up 0 bases and J gave up 8 bases; unmatched junction bases: 9. Here the CDR3 DNA reads TGTGCCAGCAGCTTAGCCGGCAGGGGGCGCATCCATGAGCAGTTCTTC. Protein product: CASSLAGRGRIHEQFF.

The chain combines TRBV7-2 with TRBJ1-1; D is possibly TRBD1 (5 bases). Germline V lookup: CDR1 SGHTA, CDR2 FQGNSA. V lost 6 bases and J 2 bases, leaving 16 bases between the germline ends. This CDR3 region has 15 residues. CDR3 sequence reads: CASRLTGGGNTEAFF. CDR3 coding DNA: TGTGCCAGCAGATTGACGGGGGGAGGAAACACTGAAGCTTTCTTT.

Only a few counts were recorded for this clone. The V gene is TRBV4-3, the J gene TRBJ2-1; D remains unclear. V dropped 1 base and J dropped 3 bases, with 7 bases sitting between them. Germline V gene data show CDR1 as LGHNA and CDR2 as YSLEER. The CDR3 runs to 14 residues. The DNA for the CDR3 is TGCGCCAGCAGCCAAGGATTGGACTACAATGAGCAGTTCTTC. Encoded protein: CASSQGLDYNEQFF.

The chain couples TRBV30 to TRBJ1-2, with 8 bases identical to TRBD1. Looked up from germline, CDR1 is GTSNPN and CDR2 is SVGIG (reference sequence). Losses at the gene ends were 2 bases for V and 7 bases for J; bases not matched to a gene: 9. This CDR3 contains 14 residues. The CDR3 DNA is TGTGCCTGGAGTCCGGGACAGGCCGCCTTTGGCTACACCTTC. As protein: CAWSPGQAAFGYTF.

This sequence joins TRBV5-1 and TRBJ2-3, with D possibly being TRBD1 (5 bases). Germline assignment: CDR1 SGHRS and CDR2 YFSETQ. V lost 4 bases to trimming and J lost 0 bases, with 6 bases between them. The CDR3 has 13 residues. DNA of the CDR3: TGCGCCAGCAGCGACAGAAGCACAGATACGCAGTATTTT. It translates to CASSDRSTDTQYF.

This clone was recorded a few times. Other DNA variants within this sample encode the same CDR3. J is TRBJ2-1 and V is TRBV5-1; TRBD1 matches 11 bases. The CDR3 consists of 14 residues. With 3 bases clipped from V and 5 bases from J, the junction kept 1 base outside the gene matches. Germline values: CDR1 SGHRS, CDR2 YFSETQ. The CDR3 reads CASSSDRGHNEQFF. CDR3 bases: TGCGCCAGCAGCTCGGACAGGGGGCACAATGAGCAGTTCTTC.

The chain couples TRBV7-9 to TRBJ2-7; the match to TRBD2 covers 11 bases. V lost 5 bases to trimming and J lost 6 bases; unmatched junction nucleotides: 6. Germline-derived CDR1 and CDR2 are SEHNR and FQNEAQ (reference sequence). The length of the CDR3 is 14 residues. In DNA form, the CDR3 reads TGTGCCAGCAGCCCGGAAGGGACTAGCGGCGAGCAGTACTTC. It specifies CASSPEGTSGEQYF.

This rearrangement joins TRBV9 to TRBJ2-1, with D possibly matching TRBD1 (6 bases). The CDR3 length is 16 residues. CDR1 and CDR2 (germline): SGDLS, YYNGEE. Trimming left V 4 bases short and J 1 base short, with 15 bases between. CDR3 coding DNA: TGTGCCAGCAGCTTACGGCAGGGGATTTCCTACAATGAGCAGTTCTTC. It translates to CASSLRQGISYNEQFF.

This chain uses TRBV5-1 with TRBJ1-2; the D gene is possibly TRBD1 (5 bases). CDR1 and CDR2 (germline): SGHRS, YFSETQ. The CDR3 length is 15 residues. Trimming left V 5 bases short and J 2 bases short, with 16 bases between. CDR3 sequence: CASRASGTGNYGYTF. The CDR3 nucleotides read TGCGCCAGCAGAGCAAGCGGGACGGGGAACTATGGCTACACCTTC.

The chain has TRBV7-2 and TRBJ2-1; D not certain. Looked up from germline, CDR1 is SGHTA and CDR2 is FQGNSA. The V and J ends lost 1 base and 5 bases respectively, with 12 bases between them. The length of the CDR3 is 15 residues. For the CDR3, the DNA is TGTGCCAGCAGCTTAGGGGTGCGCGTGGACAATGAGCAGTTCTTC. Protein: CASSLGVRVDNEQFF.

Concerning this clone itself: Distinct nucleotide sequences in the sample also encode this CDR3. The chain recombines TRBV30 with TRBJ2-2; D uncertain. Germline CDR1 and CDR2: GTSNPN and SVGIG (reference sequence). This CDR3 is 12 amino acids long. The V gene lost 0 bases and the J gene lost 7 bases, with 6 bases spanning the gap. CDR3 DNA sequence: TGTGCCTGGAGTGTACGAGTCGGGGAGCTGTTTTTT. It translates to CAWSVRVGELFF.

This rearrangement joins TRBV7-9 to TRBJ2-7; no clear D. This CDR3 spans 13 amino acids. Germline V gene lookup returns CDR1 SEHNR and CDR2 FQNEAQ (reference sequence). Trimming cost V 3 bases and J 6 bases, with 12 bases left between them. CDR3 sequence: CASSFGGKGEQYF. DNA for the CDR3: TGTGCCAGCAGCTTTGGTGGCAAGGGCGAGCAGTACTTC.